This entry describes one T cell receptor (beta chain). In the original analysis: It was from reference gene primer amplification that nucleated cell counts were estimated. Only in-frame clones appear in the TCRdb table, and some are missing; sequencing was by immunoSEQ multiplex PCR. From that table come the V and J calls and clone size; the DNA was used to work out D and trimming. Counted here are some 96,000 clones, about 88% occurring once; the ten biggest clones make up over 1.5%. V was clipped by 6 bases and J by 2 bases, with 10 bases between them. The CDR3 contains 13 residues. The data were obtained in a study of blood T cell repertoires in COVID-19. About the study: Sites across the United States, Italy and Spain contributed samples from acute and convalescent COVID-19. The analysed material was cDNA or gDNA that came from T cells, B-cell-depleted T cells, or PBMCs.

The clonotype originates from an elderly man with acute or convalescent COVID-19. The chain uses TRBV12-3 or TRBV12-4 and TRBJ1-1; no firm D call. The sequenced sample consisted of peripheral blood. The CDR3 protein is CASRLTANTEAFF. DNA of the CDR3: TGTGCCAGCAGACTTACAGCTAACACTGAAGCTTTCTTT.